This T cell receptor beta chain was recorded in a study of blood T cell repertoires in COVID-19. Authors' analysis steps: Estimated nucleated cell counts came from reference gene primer amplification. Some clones are missing from TCRdb's copy, which holds only in-frame ones; the method was immunoSEQ multiplex PCR. V and J calls and clone size are given by that table; D and trimming were obtained from the DNA. The sample consists of approximately 450,000 clones, around 87% of them appearing once. Ages ranged from about 18 to 89 years, with residence in around 24 US areas. Cohort 3 recovered donors had two negative PCRs, clearance, or symptom resolution. J gave up 7 bases and V 5 bases, and 6 bases lay outside the gene matches. CDR1 is LGHDT and CDR2 is YNNKEL in the germline V gene (reference sequence). The CDR3 contains 15 residues.

Material: PBMCs or T cells enriched from blood (not recorded which). The chain employs TRBV3-1 (or the pseudogene TRBV3-2) and TRBJ2-2; TRBD2 matches at 11 bases. This sequence was found in a man younger than 40 who had recovered from COVID-19. CDR3 bases: TGTGCCAGCAGCGATAGCGGGAGGGCCGACGGGGAGCTGTTTTTT. As protein: CASSDSGRADGELFF.